The T cell receptor beta chain described here comes from a study of T cell responses to AZD1222 COVID-19 vaccine. Study-wide results and limits: Repertoire sampling occurred only after the peak T cell response.

The CDR3 sequence is 13 residues long. Trimming stripped 4 bases from V and 7 bases from J, with 11 bases between. The germline V gene encodes CDR1 GTSNPN and CDR2 SVGIG (reference sequence). TCRdb's table, derived via immunoSEQ multiplex PCR, lists solely in-frame clones and lacks some. The data show around 120,000 clones, less than 90% seen once. A word on this clone: The antigen is not known.

The specimen comprised peripheral blood, sampled on day 0 of AZD1222 vaccination. The gene calls are TRBV30 and TRBJ1-6; no clear D. The clonotype originates from an adult in good health. The CDR3 sequence: CAWNPNNNSPLHF. The CDR3 DNA sequence: TGTGCCTGGAACCCGAACAACAATTCACCCCTCCACTTT.